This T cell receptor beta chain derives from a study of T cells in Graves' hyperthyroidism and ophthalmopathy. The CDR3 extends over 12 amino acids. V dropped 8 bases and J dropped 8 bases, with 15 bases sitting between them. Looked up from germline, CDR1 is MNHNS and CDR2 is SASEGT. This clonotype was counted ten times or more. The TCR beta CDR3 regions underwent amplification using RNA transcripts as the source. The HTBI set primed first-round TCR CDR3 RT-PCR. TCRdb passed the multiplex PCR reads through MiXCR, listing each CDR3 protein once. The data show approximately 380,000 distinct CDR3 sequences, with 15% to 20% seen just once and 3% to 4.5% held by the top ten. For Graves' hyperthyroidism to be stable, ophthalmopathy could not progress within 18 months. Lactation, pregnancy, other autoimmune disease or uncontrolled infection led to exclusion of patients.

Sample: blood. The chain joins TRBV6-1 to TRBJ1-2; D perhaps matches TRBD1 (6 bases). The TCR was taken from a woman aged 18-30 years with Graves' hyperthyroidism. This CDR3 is CASGGAGRGYTF. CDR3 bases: TGTGCCAGCGGGGGGGCAGGAAGAGGCTACACCTTC.